These 16 T cell receptor beta chains came from one sample sequenced in a study of cytomegalovirus exposure and HLA in healthy donors. The PCR was carried out with 60 Vbeta primers and 13 Jbeta primers. Clones were read by immunoSEQ multiplex PCR, and TCRdb kept only the in-frame ones, dropping some. The table records 120,000 or so clones, roughly 86% of them present only once. The source material was PBMCs. These receptors originate from a man between 18 and 29 years old in good health and CMV-seronegative.

The V call is TRBV15, the J call TRBJ2-7, with a possible D match to TRBD1 (7 bases). Germline CDR1 reads LNHNV; CDR2 reads YYDKDF (reference sequence). V was pared by 4 bases and J by 6 bases, with 13 bases between. The CDR3 totals 13 residues. CDR3 coding DNA: TGTGCCACCAGCAAACACAGGGGAGGCGAGCAGTACTTC. Amino acids: CATSKHRGGEQYF.

This clone was recorded once. The chain has TRBV27 and TRBJ2-5; TRBD1 agrees at 7 bases. The CDR3 is 15 amino acids. Per germline, CDR1 MNHEY and CDR2 SMNVEV (reference sequence). V shed 4 bases and J 4 bases; nucleotides not matched to a gene: 9. This chain's CDR3 is CASSSLQGWGETQYF. The DNA for the CDR3 is TGTGCCAGCAGTTCCCTACAGGGGTGGGGAGAGACCCAGTACTTC.

This sequence joins TRBV6-5 and TRBJ1-4, with unresolved D. Deletions cut 2 bases from V and 8 bases from J, with 18 bases between. The CDR3 extends over 16 amino acids. Looked up from germline, CDR1 is MNHEY and CDR2 is SVGAGI. As DNA, the CDR3 is TGTGCCAGCAGTTACGGAGGGAGATGGGCTGGGGAAAAACTGTTTTTT. It is translated as CASSYGGRWAGEKLFF.

Points on this clone: One end of the junction does not line up with germline, which may come from a read error. The chain has TRBV7-9 and TRBJ2-3; the D gene is possibly TRBD2 (7 bases). This CDR3 has 14 amino acids. Germline V lookup: CDR1 SEHNR, CDR2 FQNEAQ (reference sequence). CDR3 sequence (DNA): TGTTCCAGCAGCTTGGACGGGGGGCCAGATACGCAGTATTTT. As protein: CSSSLDGGPDTQYF.

The V gene is TRBV4-3, the J gene TRBJ2-7, with TRBD1 identical over 11 bases. CDR1 is LGHNA and CDR2 is YSLEER in the germline V gene. This CDR3 region has 14 residues. Unmatched junction bases numbered 3, after V lost 3 bases and J lost 5 bases. The CDR3 nucleotides read TGCGCCAGCAGCCAGTGGACAGGGGGCCACGAGCAGTACTTC. Its translation is CASSQWTGGHEQYF.

The V and J genes are TRBV7-9 and TRBJ1-2; D not resolved. Germline CDR1 SEHNR, CDR2 FQNEAQ (reference sequence). The CDR3 runs to 13 residues. Trimming shortened V by 1 base and J by 8 bases, and 11 bases separated the two germline ends. This CDR3 is CASSLGEEVGYTF. CDR3 DNA sequence: TGTGCCAGCAGCTTAGGGGAGGAGGTCGGCTACACCTTC.

This rearrangement joins TRBV18 to TRBJ1-1; 7 bases match TRBD1. The V segment lost 0 bases and the J segment 4 bases; nucleotides outside the gene matches: 11. The CDR3 runs to 17 residues. The germline V gene has CDR1 KGHSH and CDR2 LQKENI. CDR3 sequence: CASSPPSGGGPRTEAFF. CDR3 DNA: TGTGCCAGCTCACCACCTTCAGGGGGAGGACCCCGCACTGAAGCTTTCTTT.

The chain recombines TRBV5-6 with TRBJ2-6, with D unclear. CDR3 length: 16 residues. V was clipped by 0 bases and J by 0 bases, with 7 bases between them. From germline, CDR1 is SGHDT and CDR2 YYEEEE. This chain's CDR3 is CASSLDTRSGANVLTF. The CDR3 coding sequence is TGTGCCAGCAGCTTGGACACCCGCTCTGGGGCCAACGTCCTGACTTTC. The full variable domain, its missing parts supplied by reference TRBV5-6 and TRBJ2-6, is DAGVTQSPTHLIKTRGQQVTLRCSPKSGHDTVSWYQQALGQGPQFIFQYYEEEERQRGNFPDRFSGHQFPNYSSELNVNALLLGDSALYLCASSLDTRSGANVLTFGAGSRLTVL.

This rearrangement joins TRBV6-1 to TRBJ1-1; D not certain. The CDR3 runs to 13 residues. Per germline, CDR1 MNHNS and CDR2 SASEGT. The ends were cut back, 3 bases at V and 0 bases at J, with 5 bases in the middle. CDR3 bases: TGTGCCAGCAGTGACAAAATGAACACTGAAGCTTTCTTT. This translates into CASSDKMNTEAFF.

The V and J genes are TRBV6-5 and TRBJ2-1; 11 bases map to TRBD2. V lost 6 bases, J lost 7 bases, and 5 bases stayed unmatched. This CDR3 region has 14 residues. Germline assignment: CDR1 MNHEY and CDR2 SVGAGI. CDR3 protein: CASSRSGGGNEQFF. Here the CDR3 DNA reads TGTGCCAGCAGCCGTAGCGGGGGGGGAAATGAGCAGTTCTTC.

This chain links TRBV7-7 with TRBJ2-5; D is ambiguous. Germline loops: CDR1 SSHAT, CDR2 FNYEAQ (reference sequence). V was clipped by 5 bases and J by 5 bases, with 12 bases between them. CDR3 length: 13 amino acids. For the CDR3, the DNA is TGTGCCAGCAGCCTGGCCCCCAAGGAGACCCAGTACTTC. It specifies CASSLAPKETQYF.

V and J are TRBV9 and TRBJ2-2; TRBD2 aligns across 9 bases. Trimming took 0 bases from V and 1 from J; bases not matched to a gene: 1. CDR1 SGDLS and CDR2 YYNGEE come from the germline V gene. The CDR3 covers 16 residues. Here the CDR3 DNA reads TGTGCCAGCAGCGTAGTTAGCGGGGGGAACACCGGGGAGCTGTTTTTT. Residues: CASSVVSGGNTGELFF. The variable domain in full, with the rest retrieved from reference TRBV9 and TRBJ2-2, is DSGVTQTPKHLITATGQRVTLRCSPRSGDLSVYWYQQSLDQGLQFLIQYYNGEERAKGNILERFSAQQFPDLHSELNLSSLELGDSALYFCASSVVSGGNTGELFFGEGSRLTVL.

Only one count was recorded for this clone. The rearrangement joins TRBV4-2 to TRBJ2-7, with TRBD1 identical over 7 bases. The CDR3 runs to 16 residues. In germline, CDR1 is LGHNA, CDR2 YNFKEQ. J gave up 2 bases and V 1 base, and 8 bases lay outside the gene matches. The CDR3 sequence: CASSQVATGSTYEQYF. The CDR3 region has the DNA TGTGCCAGCAGCCAAGTCGCGACAGGGTCTACCTACGAGCAGTACTTC.

CDR3 DNA sequence: TGCGCCAGCGATGGCGGCTTGCCCGGCGGACAGGGGGCAGGTCAGCCCCAGCATTTT. It codes for CASDGGLPGGQGAGQPQHF. This chain links TRBV5-1 with TRBJ1-5; 11 bases are shared with TRBD1. The CDR3 consists of 19 residues. Germline V lookup: CDR1 SGHRS, CDR2 YFSETQ. The V gene end was trimmed by 7 bases and the J gene end by 6 bases; junction bases not matched to a gene: 21. The whole variable domain, remainder taken from reference TRBV5-1 and TRBJ1-5, is KAGVTQTPRYLIKTRGQQVTLSCSPISGHRSVSWYQQTPGQGLQFLFEYFSETQRNKGNFPGRFSGRQFSNSRSEMNVSTLELGDSALYLCASDGGLPGGQGAGQPQHFGDGTRLSIL.

This chain uses TRBV14 with TRBJ2-7, with D possibly TRBD1 on 5 matching bases. The CDR3 length is 16 residues. Germline V gene sequence: CDR1 SGHDN, CDR2 FVKESK. Between the trimmed V and J ends, which lost 4 bases and 4 bases, there was a span of 20 bases. The CDR3 here is CASSPEVRVQGYEQYF. CDR3 in DNA: TGTGCCAGCAGCCCCGAGGTCCGCGTGCAGGGATACGAGCAGTACTTC.

The chain has TRBV4-1 and TRBJ1-6; D is undetermined. The CDR3 is 15 amino acids. V lost 0 bases and J lost 8, with 11 bases in between. Germline CDR1 and CDR2: MGHRA and YSYEKL. The DNA of the CDR3 is TGCGCCAGCAGCCAAGATGGAGCCGGGGATTCACCCCTCCACTTT. Its translation is CASSQDGAGDSPLHF.